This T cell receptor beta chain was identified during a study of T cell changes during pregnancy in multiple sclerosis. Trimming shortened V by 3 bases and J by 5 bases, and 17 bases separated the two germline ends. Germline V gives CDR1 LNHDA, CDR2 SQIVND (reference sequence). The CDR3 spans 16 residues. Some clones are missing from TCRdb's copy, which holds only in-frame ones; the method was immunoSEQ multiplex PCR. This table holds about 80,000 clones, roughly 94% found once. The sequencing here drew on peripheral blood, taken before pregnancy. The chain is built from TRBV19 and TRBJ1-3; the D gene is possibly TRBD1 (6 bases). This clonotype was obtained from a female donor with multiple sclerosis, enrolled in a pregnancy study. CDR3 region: CASSMPTGTSRNTIYF. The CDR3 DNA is TGTGCCAGTAGTATGCCTACAGGGACGTCTAGAAACACCATATATTTT.